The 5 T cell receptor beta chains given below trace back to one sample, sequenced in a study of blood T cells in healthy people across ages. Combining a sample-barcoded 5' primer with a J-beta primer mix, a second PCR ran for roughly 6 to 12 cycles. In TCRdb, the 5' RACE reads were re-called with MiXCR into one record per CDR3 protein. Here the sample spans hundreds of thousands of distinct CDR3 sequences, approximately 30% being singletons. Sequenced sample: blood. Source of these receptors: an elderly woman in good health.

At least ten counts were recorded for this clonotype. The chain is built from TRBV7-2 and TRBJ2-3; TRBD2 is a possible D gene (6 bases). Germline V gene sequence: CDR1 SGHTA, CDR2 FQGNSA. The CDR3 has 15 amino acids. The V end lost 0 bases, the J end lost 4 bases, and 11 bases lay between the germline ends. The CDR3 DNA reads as TGTGCCAGCAGCTTAGCCGCAGGGAGGTCAGATACGCAGTATTTT. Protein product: CASSLAAGRSDTQYF.

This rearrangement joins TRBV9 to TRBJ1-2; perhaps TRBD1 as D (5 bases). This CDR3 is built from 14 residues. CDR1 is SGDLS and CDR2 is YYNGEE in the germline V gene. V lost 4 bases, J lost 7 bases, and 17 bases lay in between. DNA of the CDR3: TGTGCCAGCAGCCCTCAATGGGGCCATAGTGGCTACACCTTC. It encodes CASSPQWGHSGYTF.

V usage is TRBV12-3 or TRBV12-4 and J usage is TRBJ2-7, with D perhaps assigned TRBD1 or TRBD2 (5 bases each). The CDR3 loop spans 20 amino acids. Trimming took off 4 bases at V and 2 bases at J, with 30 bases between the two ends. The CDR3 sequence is CASSSHLNRPGLKLAYEQYF. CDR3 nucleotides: TGTGCCAGCAGTTCCCACCTCAACAGGCCCGGCTTGAAACTAGCCTACGAGCAGTACTTC.

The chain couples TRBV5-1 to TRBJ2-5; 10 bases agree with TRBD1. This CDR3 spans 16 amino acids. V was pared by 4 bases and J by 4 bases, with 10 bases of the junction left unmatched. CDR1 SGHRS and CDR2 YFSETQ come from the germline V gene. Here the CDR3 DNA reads TGCGCCAGCAGCCCCACCCGGGGACAGGGGTCAGAGACCCAGTACTTC. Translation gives CASSPTRGQGSETQYF.

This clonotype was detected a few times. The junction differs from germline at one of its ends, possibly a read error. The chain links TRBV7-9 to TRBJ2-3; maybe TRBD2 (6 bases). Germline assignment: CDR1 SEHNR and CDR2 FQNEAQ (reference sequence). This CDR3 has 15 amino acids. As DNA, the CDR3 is TGTGTCAGCAGCTTAGAGGCGGCACGGGGAGGTACGCAGTATTTT. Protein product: CVSSLEAARGGTQYF. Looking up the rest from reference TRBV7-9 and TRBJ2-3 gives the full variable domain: DTGVSQNPRHKITKRGQNVTFRCDPISEHNRLYWYRQTLGQGPEFLTYFQNEAQLEKSRLLSDRFSAERPKGSFSTLEIQRTEQGDSAMYLCVSSLEAARGGTQYFGPGTRLTVL.